The 25 T cell receptor beta chains reported below all come from one sample, sequenced in a study of cytomegalovirus exposure and HLA in healthy donors. This PCR relied on a set of 60 Vbeta primers and 13 Jbeta primers. Data came from immunoSEQ multiplex PCR; TCRdb stores just in-frame clones and leaves some out. The table lists about 89,000 clones, around 10% of them singletons, with 5.1% in the top ten. Sequencing was carried out using PBMCs. The source of these receptors is a man aged 50 or older in good health and CMV-seropositive.

The V gene is TRBV2, the J gene TRBJ2-3, with 14 bases fitting TRBD2. Germline trimming cut 6 bases from V and 5 bases from J; bases unmatched to any gene: 4. The CDR3 totals 15 residues. The germline gives CDR1 SNHLY, CDR2 FYNNEI. CDR3 sequence reads: CASRRLAGGQDTQYF. The CDR3 DNA reads as TGTGCCAGCAGGCGACTAGCGGGAGGGCAAGATACGCAGTATTTT.

This clone was picked up a small number of times. This chain links TRBV19 with TRBJ2-1; 15 bases are shared with TRBD2. V lost 5 bases to trimming and J lost 7 bases; unmatched junction nucleotides: 6. Germline CDR1 and CDR2: LNHDA and SQIVND (reference sequence). The CDR3 runs 16 residues. This CDR3 is CASSSSGTSGRNEQFF. The CDR3 DNA reads as TGTGCCAGTAGTTCATCCGGGACTAGCGGGAGGAATGAGCAGTTCTTC.

The V gene is TRBV5-4, the J gene TRBJ2-1, with 7 bases that match TRBD2. From germline, CDR1 is SGHNT and CDR2 YYREEE (reference sequence). V gave up 2 bases and J gave up 6 bases; unmatched junction bases: 14. The length of the CDR3 is 17 residues. As DNA, the CDR3 is TGTGCCAGCAGCTTTACGGGAGGATCGGTCGGGCGCAATGAGCAGTTCTTC. Its protein product is CASSFTGGSVGRNEQFF.

This clone turned up a few times. The chain employs TRBV5-5 and TRBJ1-3; D unresolved. V lost 4 bases to trimming and J lost 4 bases, with 12 bases between them. CDR1 is SGHKS and CDR2 is YYEKEE in the germline V gene (reference sequence). This CDR3 is 14 amino acids long. In nucleotides, the CDR3 is TGTGCCAGCAGCCCGAACATCCGCGGAAACACCATATATTTT. It codes for CASSPNIRGNTIYF.

CDR3 bases: TGTGCCAGTAGTAGGCGGGCGGAGTTAGCTAACTATGGCTACACCTTC. Translating it yields CASSRRAELANYGYTF. The rearrangement uses TRBV19 and TRBJ1-2, with D hard to call. CDR1 and CDR2 (germline): LNHDA, SQIVND (reference sequence). Trimming cost V 4 bases and J 0 bases, with 15 bases left between them. The CDR3 covers 16 residues.

This clone has a handful of counts. The rearrangement links TRBV5-4 to TRBJ2-7; TRBD2 agrees at 7 bases. This CDR3 comprises 14 residues. Unmatched junction bases numbered 6, after V lost 0 bases and J lost 6 bases. Germline V CDR1 and CDR2: SGHNT, YYREEE (reference sequence). The CDR3 loop is CASSLGRERREQYF. In DNA, the CDR3 is TGTGCCAGCAGCTTGGGGCGGGAGAGGCGCGAGCAGTACTTC.

This clone came up a few times. This chain connects TRBV15 to TRBJ2-5; D unclear. The V gene lost 0 bases and the J gene lost 3 bases, with 2 bases spanning the gap. The CDR3 spans 12 residues. Germline CDR1 and CDR2: LNHNV and YYDKDF (reference sequence). DNA for the CDR3: TGTGCCACCAGCAGAGATAAAGAGACCCAGTACTTC. Translation: CATSRDKETQYF.

The chain joins TRBV6-1 to TRBJ2-1; 7 bases line up with TRBD1. J lost 4 bases, V lost 5 bases, and 8 bases had no gene match. There are 15 residues in the CDR3. Germline assignment: CDR1 MNHNS and CDR2 SASEGT. The CDR3 DNA reads TGTGCCAGCAGTCCTACAGGGGAGAGATACAATGAGCAGTTCTTC. Amino acid sequence: CASSPTGERYNEQFF.

This clone was observed a few times. This chain links TRBV7-2 with TRBJ2-1; 9 bases agree with TRBD2. The germline V gene has CDR1 SGHTA and CDR2 FQGNSA. The ends lost 3 bases at V and 7 bases at J; junction bases unmatched: 13. This CDR3 has 17 residues. CDR3 residues: CASSLGPGISGRNEQFF. The CDR3 DNA is TGTGCCAGCAGCTTGGGCCCGGGTATTAGCGGGAGAAATGAGCAGTTCTTC.

The rearrangement uses TRBV7-6 and TRBJ2-5, with a weak D call TRBD2 (5 bases). The germline V gene has CDR1 SGHVS and CDR2 FNYEAQ. The V and J ends lost 2 bases and 3 bases respectively, with 10 bases between them. This CDR3 spans 14 amino acids. For the CDR3, the DNA is TGTGCCAGCAGCTTACGTGGACTCAAAGAGACCCAGTACTTC. Translation gives CASSLRGLKETQYF.

Only a few counts were recorded for this clone. The chain links TRBV5-1 to TRBJ2-1; a weak D match, TRBD2 (6 bases). The CDR3 totals 14 residues. V was clipped by 5 bases and J by 5 bases, with 14 bases between them. CDR1 is SGHRS and CDR2 is YFSETQ in the germline V gene. CDR3 region: CASRGTPTNNEQFF. The CDR3 DNA is TGCGCCAGCAGAGGGACTCCCACAAACAATGAGCAGTTCTTC.

The chain carries TRBV7-2 and TRBJ1-4, with TRBD1 matching over 11 bases. Germline V gives CDR1 SGHTA, CDR2 FQGNSA. The CDR3 is 17 residues long. V lost 3 bases and J lost 2; bases outside the gene matches: 5. CDR3 amino acids: CASSLDGQGATNEKLFF. The DNA of the CDR3 is TGTGCCAGCAGCTTGGACGGACAGGGGGCGACTAATGAAAAACTGTTTTTT.

This clone was detected a few times. V gene TRBV19 combines with J gene TRBJ1-1; D uncertain. The germline V and J ends were trimmed by 3 bases and 1 base, with 6 bases remaining between them. Germline CDR1 and CDR2: LNHDA and SQIVND (reference sequence). There are 13 residues in the CDR3. For the CDR3, the DNA is TGTGCCAGTAGTATTACACAGAACACTGAAGCTTTCTTT. Its translation: CASSITQNTEAFF. The whole variable domain, remainder taken from reference TRBV19 and TRBJ1-1, is DGGITQSPKYLFRKEGQNVTLSCEQNLNHDAMYWYRQDPGQGLRLIYYSQIVNDFQKGDIAEGYSVSREKKESFPLTVTSAQKNPTAFYLCASSITQNTEAFFGQGTRLTVV.

The rearrangement links TRBV5-4 to TRBJ2-7, with D possibly TRBD2 on 7 matching bases. The CDR3 sequence is 15 residues long. V was trimmed by 4 bases and J by 4 bases, leaving 18 bases between them. The germline V gene encodes CDR1 SGHNT and CDR2 YYREEE (reference sequence). For the CDR3, the DNA is TGTGCCAGCAGCCCCCGTGATCGGGGGGCTTACGAGCAGTACTTC. Its translation: CASSPRDRGAYEQYF. Variable domain in full (rest from reference TRBV5-4 and TRBJ2-7): ETGVTQSPTHLIKTRGQQVTLRCSSQSGHNTVSWYQQALGQGPQFIFQYYREEENGRGNFPPRFSGLQFPNYSSELNVNALELDDSALYLCASSPRDRGAYEQYFGPGTRLTVT.

This clone was detected a few times. The chain is built from TRBV18 and TRBJ1-1; D gene uncertain. CDR1 is KGHSH and CDR2 is LQKENI in the germline V gene. This CDR3 spans 16 amino acids. V lost 3 bases, J lost 4 bases, and 18 bases lay in between. The CDR3 is CASSPSSPLRGTEAFF. Here the CDR3 DNA reads TGTGCCAGCTCACCGTCAAGCCCTCTTCGTGGCACTGAAGCTTTCTTT.

The V call is TRBV5-1, the J call TRBJ2-3; tentatively, D is TRBD2 (5 bases). CDR1 is SGHRS, CDR2 YFSETQ, per germline. This CDR3 has 14 amino acids. Between the trimmed V and J ends, which lost 0 bases and 1 base, there was a span of 6 bases. CDR3 coding DNA: TGCGCCAGCAGCTTGGGGAGGCGCACAGATACGCAGTATTTT. Its protein is CASSLGRRTDTQYF.

This clone was detected many times. The rearrangement uses TRBV10-3 and TRBJ2-7; 10 bases match TRBD1. This CDR3 is 17 amino acids long. Per germline, CDR1 ENHRY and CDR2 SYGVKD. Trimming removed 0 bases from V and 1 base from J; junction bases left unmatched: 6. CDR3 coding DNA: TGTGCCATCAGTGAGTCCGGCCGGGACAGGGGTTCCTACGAGCAGTACTTC. Encoded protein: CAISESGRDRGSYEQYF.

The chain couples TRBV7-3 to TRBJ2-7; 8 bases agree with TRBD2. V lost 0 bases and J lost 7; bases outside the gene matches: 14. CDR1 is SGHTA and CDR2 is FQGTGA in the germline V gene. The CDR3 contains 17 residues. The CDR3 here is CASSLTAGTRGVGEQYF. CDR3 in DNA: TGTGCCAGCAGCTTAACGGCGGGGACTAGGGGGGTAGGAGAGCAGTACTTC.

There are a few counts of this clone. The genes are TRBV2 and TRBJ2-7; 11 bases are shared with TRBD1. The germline V gene encodes CDR1 SNHLY and CDR2 FYNNEI. Trimming cost V 6 bases and J 3 bases; bases outside gene matches: 4. The CDR3 is 14 amino acids. The CDR3: CASSKGQGVYEQYF. DNA of the CDR3: TGTGCCAGCAGCAAGGGACAGGGGGTCTACGAGCAGTACTTC.

This clone has more than one count but fewer than ten. The V and J genes are TRBV2 and TRBJ2-3; 10 nucleotides line up with TRBD2. The junction had 3 bases not matched to a gene; V was cut back by 5 bases and J by 1 base. The CDR3 is 15 amino acids. Germline CDR1 SNHLY, CDR2 FYNNEI. This CDR3 reads CASSHGLAGTDTQYF. In DNA, the CDR3 is TGTGCCAGCAGTCACGGACTAGCGGGCACAGATACGCAGTATTTT.

The rearrangement joins TRBV19 to TRBJ1-1; 9 bases match TRBD1. The CDR3 consists of 14 residues. The V gene end was trimmed by 6 bases and the J gene end by 0 bases; junction bases not matched to a gene: 2. Germline values: CDR1 LNHDA, CDR2 SQIVND (reference sequence). In DNA, the CDR3 is TGTGCCAGTAGGGGGGACAGGGTGAACACTGAAGCTTTCTTT. It encodes CASRGDRVNTEAFF.

In this sample, this clone turned up a few times. The rearrangement joins TRBV7-6 to TRBJ2-1; D is unclear. Trimming removed 4 bases from V and 6 bases from J, with 7 bases in between. The CDR3 loop spans 12 amino acids. The germline gives CDR1 SGHVS, CDR2 FNYEAQ. CDR3 sequence (DNA): TGTGCCAGCAGCTCCCTCGGCAATGAGCAGTTCTTC. As protein: CASSSLGNEQFF.

This clone has just a few counts. One end of the junction does not line up with germline, which may come from a read error. This chain connects TRBV7-7 to TRBJ2-1; the D is unclear. The CDR3 contains 13 residues. CDR1 and CDR2 from the germline V gene are SSHAT and FNYEAQ (reference sequence). Here the CDR3 DNA reads TGTGCTAGCAGCTTAACAGCCTACAATGAGCAGTTCTTC. Its protein product is CASSLTAYNEQFF.

This clone was counted only a few times. This rearrangement joins TRBV4-1 to TRBJ2-7; D possibly corresponds to TRBD1 (5 bases). Germline CDR1 reads MGHRA; CDR2 reads YSYEKL. The V and J ends lost 4 bases and 5 bases respectively, with 12 bases between them. The CDR3 totals 13 residues. This CDR3 is CASSLRASDEQYF. The CDR3 nucleotides are TGCGCCAGCAGCCTCAGGGCTTCCGACGAGCAGTACTTC.

V gene TRBV11-2 combines with J gene TRBJ2-1, with 10 nucleotides matching TRBD2. Germline lookup yields CDR1 SGHAT and CDR2 FQNNGV. CDR3 length: 15 residues. Unmatched junction bases numbered 5, after V lost 5 bases and J lost 4 bases. The CDR3 sequence: CASSVTSGTYNEQFF. The CDR3 DNA is TGTGCCAGCAGCGTAACTAGCGGGACGTACAATGAGCAGTTCTTC. The entire variable domain, with the rest obtained from reference TRBV11-2 and TRBJ2-1, is as follows: EAGVAQSPRYKIIEKRQSVAFWCNPISGHATLYWYQQILGQGPKLLIQFQNNGVVDDSQLPKDRFSAERLKGVDSTLKIQPAKLEDSAVYLCASSVTSGTYNEQFFGPGTRLTVL.